The clone carrying this T cell receptor (beta chain) is categorized as medium-sized (0.01 to 0.1%). Its antigen is still unknown. This entry comes from a study of T cell responses to AZD1222 COVID-19 vaccine. Assay: immunoSEQ multiplex PCR; the TCRdb copy retains only in-frame clones and omits some. The repertoire holds roughly 100,000 clones, with 70% to 90% as singletons. V lost 6 bases to trimming and J lost 8 bases; unmatched junction nucleotides: 11. CDR1 is MGHDK and CDR2 is SYGVNS in the germline V gene. CDR3 size: 15 residues. Overall study results and limits: Increased Spike-specific TCR breadth and depth were observed after two AZD1222 doses. Sampling that yielded the repertoires occurred only after the peak T cell response. Clonal diversity may have been underestimated, and the donors were mostly white British, with more females than males. The study found vaccine-associated CD4 TCRs spanning spike, dominant at 160-218 and 743-854.

The sequence came from an adult in good health. The rearrangement links TRBV25-1 to TRBJ2-1, with 9 bases identical to TRBD1. Sample: peripheral blood, taken on day 0 of AZD1222 vaccination. As DNA, the CDR3 is TGTGCCAGCAGCTCCGGGACAGGGTGGTGGGATGAGCAGTTCTTC. Translation: CASSSGTGWWDEQFF. Full variable domain (outside the CDR3, taken from reference TRBV25-1 and TRBJ2-1): EADIYQTPRYLVIGTGKKITLECSQTMGHDKMYWYQQDPGMELHLIHYSYGVNSTEKGDLSSESTVSRIRTEHFPLTLESARPSHTSQYLCASSSGTGWWDEQFFGPGTRLTVL.